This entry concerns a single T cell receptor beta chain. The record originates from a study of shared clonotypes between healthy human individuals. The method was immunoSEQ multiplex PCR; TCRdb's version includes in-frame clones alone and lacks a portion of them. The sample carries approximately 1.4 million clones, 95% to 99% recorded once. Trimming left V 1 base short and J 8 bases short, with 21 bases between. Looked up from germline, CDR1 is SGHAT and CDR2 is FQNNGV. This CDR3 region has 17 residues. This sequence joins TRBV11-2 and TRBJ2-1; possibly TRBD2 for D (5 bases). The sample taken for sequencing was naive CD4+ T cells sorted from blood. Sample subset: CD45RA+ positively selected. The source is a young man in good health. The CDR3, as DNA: TGTGCCAGCAGCTTAGTGAGCGGACTCTTTCTTGGGTATGAGCAGTTCTTC. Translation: CASSLVSGLFLGYEQFF. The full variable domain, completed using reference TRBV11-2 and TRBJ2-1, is EAGVAQSPRYKIIEKRQSVAFWCNPISGHATLYWYQQILGQGPKLLIQFQNNGVVDDSQLPKDRFSAERLKGVDSTLKIQPAKLEDSAVYLCASSLVSGLFLGYEQFFGPGTRLTVL.